This T cell receptor (beta chain) was sequenced during a study of blood T cell repertoires in COVID-19. On the study more broadly: Some COVID-19 samples were acute and others convalescent; all came from the United States, Italy and Spain. T cells, B-cell-depleted T cells, or PBMCs provided the cDNA or gDNA that served as material.

In the authors' methods: The authors estimated nucleated cell counts from reference gene primer amplification. TCRdb keeps only in-frame clones here, not all; method: immunoSEQ multiplex PCR. The D gene and trimming were derived from the DNA, and the V and J assignments and clone size from that table. The sample holds 80,000 to 95,000 clones, 65% to 90% seen once. The J segment lost 3 bases and the V segment lost 6 bases, leaving 0 bases of the junction unmatched. The CDR3 covers 14 residues. The germline V gene has CDR1 WSHSY and CDR2 SAAADI. The source material was peripheral blood. J is TRBJ2-5 and V is TRBV10-2; 14 bases match TRBD2. This TCR came from a man older than 75 with acute or convalescent COVID-19. The CDR3 coding sequence is TGCGCCAGCAGGGGACTAGCGGGAGAAGAGACCCAGTACTTC. It is translated as CASRGLAGEETQYF.